This TCR beta chain appears in the sequencing data of a study of blood T cell repertoires in COVID-19. Study information: Samples came from the United States, Italy and Spain, spanning acute and convalescent COVID-19. Sources were T cells, B-cell-depleted T cells, or PBMCs; the material itself was cDNA or gDNA.

The CDR3 totals 14 residues. The V and J ends lost 2 bases and 7 bases respectively, with 10 bases between them. CDR1 and CDR2 (germline): SGHTS, YDEGEE. Produced via immunoSEQ multiplex PCR; TCRdb's table is partial and in-frame only. The sample contains 350,000 to 450,000 clones, around 87% of which appear only once. Source material: peripheral blood. The clonotype comes from an older woman with COVID-19, enrolled during active disease. V usage is TRBV5-8 and J usage is TRBJ1-6; tentatively, D is TRBD1 (5 bases). The CDR3 here is CASSLRQSNSPLHF. The CDR3 coding sequence is TGTGCCAGCAGCTTACGACAGAGCAATTCACCCCTCCACTTT.